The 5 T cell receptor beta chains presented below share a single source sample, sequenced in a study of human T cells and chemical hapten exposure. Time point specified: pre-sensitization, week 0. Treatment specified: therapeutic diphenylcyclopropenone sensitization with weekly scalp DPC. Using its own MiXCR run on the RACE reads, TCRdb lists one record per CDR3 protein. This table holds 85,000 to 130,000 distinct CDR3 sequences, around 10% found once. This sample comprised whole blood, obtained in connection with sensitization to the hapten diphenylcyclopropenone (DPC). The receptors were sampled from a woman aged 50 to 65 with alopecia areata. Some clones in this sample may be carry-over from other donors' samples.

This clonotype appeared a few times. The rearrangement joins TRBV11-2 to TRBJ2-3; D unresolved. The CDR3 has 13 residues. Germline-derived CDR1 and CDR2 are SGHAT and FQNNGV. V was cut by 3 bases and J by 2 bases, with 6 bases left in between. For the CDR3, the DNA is TGTGCCAGCAGCTTGCCTACCACAGATACGCAGTATTTT. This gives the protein CASSLPTTDTQYF.

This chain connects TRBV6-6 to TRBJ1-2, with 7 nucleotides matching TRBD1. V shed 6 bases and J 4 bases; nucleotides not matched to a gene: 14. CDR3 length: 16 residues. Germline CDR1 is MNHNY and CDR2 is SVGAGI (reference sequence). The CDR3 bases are TGTGCCAGCAGATCCCCAGGGACAGAAGACAGCTATGGCTACACCTTC. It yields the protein CASRSPGTEDSYGYTF.

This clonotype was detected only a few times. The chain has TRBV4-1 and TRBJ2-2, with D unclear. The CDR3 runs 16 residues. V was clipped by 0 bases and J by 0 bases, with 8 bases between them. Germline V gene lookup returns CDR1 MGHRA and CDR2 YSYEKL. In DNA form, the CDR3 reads TGCGCCAGCAGCCAAGATCGCTGGCCGAACACCGGGGAGCTGTTTTTT. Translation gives CASSQDRWPNTGELFF.

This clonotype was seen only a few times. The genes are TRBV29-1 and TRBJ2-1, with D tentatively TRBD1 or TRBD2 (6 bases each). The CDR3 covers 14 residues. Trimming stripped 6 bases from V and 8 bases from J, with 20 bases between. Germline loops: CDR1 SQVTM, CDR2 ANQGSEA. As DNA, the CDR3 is TGCAGCGTCCATCCGGAGGGCAGGGGCTATGAGCAGTTCTTC. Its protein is CSVHPEGRGYEQFF.

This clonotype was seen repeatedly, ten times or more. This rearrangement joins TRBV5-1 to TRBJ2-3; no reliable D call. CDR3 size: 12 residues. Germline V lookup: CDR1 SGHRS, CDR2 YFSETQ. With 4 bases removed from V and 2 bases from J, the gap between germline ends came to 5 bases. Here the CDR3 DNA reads TGCGCCAGCAGCGAGAACACAGATACGCAGTATTTT. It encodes CASSENTDTQYF.